This T cell receptor (beta chain) is drawn from a study of early T cells in non-severe SARS-CoV-2 infection. Looking at the study overall: Bulk RNA taken from unsorted whole blood was sequenced, leaving chains unpaired.

As part of library construction, unique molecular identifiers were attached to individual cDNA molecules. TCRdb reprocessed the 5' RACE reads with MiXCR, giving one entry per CDR3 protein. Of around 81,000 distinct CDR3 sequences in the sample, 14% to 15% were seen once. Study-level findings and limits: There was a bias toward anti-spike CD8 responses in VDJdb matching, which missed private and CD4 specificities.

The germline CDR1 and CDR2 sequences are SGHRS and YFSETQ. The CDR3 contains 14 residues. With 4 bases clipped from V and 7 bases from J, the junction kept 7 bases outside the gene matches. Details on this clonotype: Its specificity is not known.

The genes are TRBV5-1 and TRBJ1-4, with TRBD1 identical over 7 bases. The sequenced sample was whole blood. This receptor was taken from an adult who was a healthcare worker with PCR-confirmed SARS-CoV-2 infection or an uninfected control (not recorded which). Written as DNA, the CDR3 is TGCGCCAGCAGCGCGGACAGGTGGTCTGAAAAACTGTTTTTT. Encoded protein: CASSADRWSEKLFF.